The present T cell receptor beta chain was sequenced within a study of blood T cell repertoires in COVID-19. V lost 1 base to trimming and J lost 6 bases, with 9 bases between them. The CDR3 loop spans 13 amino acids. CDR1 is SGHAT, CDR2 FQNNGV, per germline. The method was immunoSEQ multiplex PCR; TCRdb's version includes in-frame clones alone and lacks a portion of them. The data show about 200,000 clones, roughly 86% seen once. This TCR derives from a woman aged 40 to 50 with acute or convalescent COVID-19. The material sequenced was peripheral blood. The rearrangement uses TRBV11-2 and TRBJ1-2, with a tentative D call TRBD1 (6 bases). The CDR3 region is CASSLGSGDGYTF. Written as DNA, the CDR3 is TGTGCCAGCAGCTTAGGTTCAGGGGATGGCTACACCTTC. Supplemented by reference TRBV11-2 and TRBJ1-2, the full variable domain reads EAGVAQSPRYKIIEKRQSVAFWCNPISGHATLYWYQQILGQGPKLLIQFQNNGVVDDSQLPKDRFSAERLKGVDSTLKIQPAKLEDSAVYLCASSLGSGDGYTFGSGTRLTVV.